The 25 T cell receptor beta chains below all came from one sample that was sequenced in a study of shared clonotypes between healthy human individuals. Profiled with immunoSEQ multiplex PCR; TCRdb holds only in-frame clones, not every one. Of approximately 2,300,000 clones in the sample, 85% to 95% were seen once. Material for sequencing was naive CD4+ T cells from PBMCs. The subset is: CD45RA+ positively selected. All receptors derive from a man younger than 35 in good health. Some clones in this sample may be carry-over from other donors' samples.

This sequence joins TRBV19 and TRBJ1-1, with D possibly TRBD1 on 6 matching bases. This CDR3 is built from 13 residues. In germline, CDR1 is LNHDA, CDR2 SQIVND (reference sequence). Trimming removed 3 bases from V and 7 bases from J, with 12 bases in between. Written as DNA, the CDR3 is TGTGCCAGTAGTATCAACGCGGACAGTGAAGCTTTCTTT. It translates to CASSINADSEAFF.

The V and J genes are TRBV6-5 and TRBJ2-3, with a tentative D call TRBD2 (7 bases). V lost 2 bases to trimming and J lost 5 bases, with 17 bases between them. The germline gives CDR1 MNHEY, CDR2 SVGAGI. The CDR3 has 16 amino acids. The CDR3 protein is CASSYRGRGARDTQYF. The CDR3 nucleotides read TGTGCCAGCAGTTACCGAGGCCGGGGGGCGAGAGATACGCAGTATTTT.

This clone has just one count. This chain uses TRBV6-5 with TRBJ2-7, with 9 bases identical to TRBD2. With V trimmed by 6 bases and J by 3 bases, 6 bases remained unmatched. The CDR3 contains 14 residues. Looked up from germline, CDR1 is MNHEY and CDR2 is SVGAGI. CDR3 coding DNA: TGTGCCAGCAGCCGCCAGACTAGCGGCTACGAGCAGTACTTC. This translates into CASSRQTSGYEQYF.

V is TRBV10-3 and J is TRBJ2-3; D call uncertain. V gave up 2 bases and J gave up 6 bases, with 9 bases separating them. Germline assignment: CDR1 ENHRY and CDR2 SYGVKD. CDR3 size: 13 residues. The CDR3 sequence is CAISEDQLDTQYF. CDR3 coding DNA: TGTGCCATCAGTGAGGACCAACTCGATACGCAGTATTTT.

Concerning this clone itself: Different DNA sequences within this sample yield the same CDR3. The chain couples TRBV28 to TRBJ1-2; 8 nucleotides match TRBD1. Per the germline V gene, CDR1 is MDHEN and CDR2 is SYDVKM. The CDR3 totals 15 residues. The V gene end was trimmed by 3 bases and the J gene end by 4 bases; junction bases not matched to a gene: 7. CDR3 bases: TGTGCCAGCAGTTTGACAGGACAGGGAAGCTATGGCTACACCTTC. Its protein is CASSLTGQGSYGYTF.

This clone has just one count. V usage is TRBV28 and J usage is TRBJ2-1; 10 bases agree with TRBD2. Per the germline V gene, CDR1 is MDHEN and CDR2 is SYDVKM. The trim removed 5 bases at V and 5 bases at J, leaving 9 bases unmatched. The CDR3 runs 16 residues. The CDR3 region is CASSPRAGGRNNEQFF. The DNA for the CDR3 is TGTGCCAGCAGTCCGCGAGCGGGGGGGAGGAACAATGAGCAGTTCTTC.

In this sample, this clone turned up a few times. For the CDR3, the DNA is TGTGCCAGCAGTTACACCCGGGCTAATGGCTACACCTTC. Its protein is CASSYTRANGYTF. The V and J genes are TRBV6-5 and TRBJ1-2; D not resolved. The CDR3 consists of 13 residues. V was trimmed by 2 bases and J by 6 bases, leaving 10 bases between them. Germline lookup yields CDR1 MNHEY and CDR2 SVGAGI.

A few counts support this clone. The rearrangement links TRBV10-1 to TRBJ2-2; 10 bases are a match to TRBD2. V was pared by 5 bases and J by 3 bases, with 3 bases of the junction left unmatched. The germline V gene has CDR1 WNHNN and CDR2 SYGVQD (reference sequence). This CDR3 contains 15 residues. CDR3 protein: CASSPSGRDTGELFF. The CDR3 DNA reads as TGCGCCAGCAGTCCGAGCGGGAGGGACACCGGGGAGCTGTTTTTT.

The chain uses TRBV28 and TRBJ2-3; tentative D call: TRBD1 (6 bases). This CDR3 spans 15 amino acids. Germline V gene data show CDR1 as MDHEN and CDR2 as SYDVKM. Trimming took off 1 base at V and 0 bases at J, with 8 bases between the two ends. This chain's CDR3 is CASSLFRGSTDTQYF. The CDR3 DNA is TGTGCCAGCAGTTTATTTAGGGGGAGCACAGATACGCAGTATTTT.

This chain connects TRBV4-3 to TRBJ1-6, with unresolved D. CDR1 and CDR2 from the germline V gene are LGHNA and YSLEER. With 1 base removed from V and 6 bases from J, the gap between germline ends came to 13 bases. The CDR3 is 16 residues long. CDR3 DNA: TGCGCCAGCAGCCAAGGCTCCCGGGTAACTAATTCACCCCTCCACTTT. The encoded protein is CASSQGSRVTNSPLHF.

The CDR3 spells CASSPLGSSAENTGELFF. The CDR3 DNA reads as TGTGCCAGCTCACCCTTGGGCAGCTCGGCAGAGAACACCGGGGAGCTGTTTTTT. The rearrangement links TRBV18 to TRBJ2-2, with D hard to call. The CDR3 has 18 amino acids. Germline CDR1 and CDR2: KGHSH and LQKENI. V lost 3 bases, J lost 1 base, and 18 bases lay in between.

The chain is built from TRBV19 and TRBJ2-2, with 13 bases lining up with TRBD2. Germline V gives CDR1 LNHDA, CDR2 SQIVND (reference sequence). The CDR3 totals 18 residues. V was clipped by 5 bases and J by 3 bases; unmatched bases: 9. CDR3 DNA sequence: TGTGCCAGTAGTCCCTGGACTAGCGGGAGTGCGGACACCGGGGAGCTGTTTTTT. This encodes CASSPWTSGSADTGELFF.

The gene calls are TRBV7-3 and TRBJ2-1; D may correspond to TRBD1 or TRBD2 (5 bases each). The CDR3 runs 15 residues. Trimming left V 5 bases short and J 3 bases short, with 14 bases between. Looked up from germline, CDR1 is SGHTA and CDR2 is FQGTGA. CDR3 sequence: CASSESGTDYNEQFF. CDR3 nucleotide sequence: TGTGCCAGCAGCGAATCCGGGACCGACTACAATGAGCAGTTCTTC.

This chain connects TRBV18 to TRBJ1-1, with D perhaps matching TRBD1 (6 bases). Trimming cost V 6 bases and J 2 bases, with 10 bases left between them. Looked up from germline, CDR1 is KGHSH and CDR2 is LQKENI. The CDR3 runs to 13 residues. CDR3 coding DNA: TGTGCCAGCTCTGCGGGGGCAAACACTGAAGCTTTCTTT. Amino acid sequence: CASSAGANTEAFF.

The chain is built from TRBV27 and TRBJ2-6; D unclear. Trimming left V 4 bases short and J 1 base short, with 8 bases between. This CDR3 is 15 amino acids long. From germline, CDR1 is MNHEY and CDR2 SMNVEV (reference sequence). The CDR3 here is CASSSEGSGANVLTF. CDR3 bases: TGTGCCAGCAGTTCGGAAGGGTCTGGGGCCAACGTCCTGACTTTC.

This clone appeared once. The chain uses TRBV7-8 and TRBJ2-7; tentative D call: TRBD2 (5 bases). Trimming took off 1 base at V and 6 bases at J, with 10 bases between the two ends. The CDR3 sequence is 13 residues long. Germline lookup yields CDR1 SGHVS and CDR2 FQNEAQ. The CDR3 nucleotides read TGTGCCAGCAGCTTAGGACTAAGTCGCGAGCAGTACTTC. Its translation: CASSLGLSREQYF.

The chain employs TRBV7-2 and TRBJ2-2, with D perhaps TRBD1 or TRBD2 (5 bases each). The length of the CDR3 is 16 residues. From germline, CDR1 is SGHTA and CDR2 FQGNSA. Trimming removed 5 bases at V and 4 bases at J, with 17 bases between. The CDR3 nucleotides read TGTGCCAGCAGCCTCTGGGGGAGAGGGGTCACCGGGGAGCTGTTTTTT. It encodes CASSLWGRGVTGELFF.

This chain joins TRBV5-5 and TRBJ1-3; D perhaps matches TRBD1 (5 bases). CDR3 length equals 16 residues. With 2 bases removed from V and 0 bases from J, the gap between germline ends came to 12 bases. Looked up from germline, CDR1 is SGHKS and CDR2 is YYEKEE (reference sequence). The CDR3 coding sequence is TGTGCCAGCAGCTTAGAGGCCGGGACCTCTGGAAACACCATATATTTT. Translating gives CASSLEAGTSGNTIYF.

This clone was seen a single time. This chain connects TRBV10-3 to TRBJ1-2, with 9 positions matching TRBD1. Germline trimming cut 9 bases from V and 4 bases from J; bases unmatched to any gene: 18. The CDR3 length is 17 residues. Germline CDR1 ENHRY, CDR2 SYGVKD. The CDR3 DNA reads TGTGCCATTAAGTCCGGGACAGGGACCCCGGCGGTCTATGGCTACACCTTC. Its protein is CAIKSGTGTPAVYGYTF.

The chain recombines TRBV9 with TRBJ1-4; possibly TRBD1 for D (5 bases). CDR3 length: 15 amino acids. Germline V CDR1 and CDR2: SGDLS, YYNGEE. The V gene lost 0 bases and the J gene lost 8 bases, with 14 bases spanning the gap. The CDR3 region has the DNA TGTGCCAGCAGCGTAGCCCCGACCAGGGACGAAAAACTGTTTTTT. Amino acids: CASSVAPTRDEKLFF.

The V and J genes are TRBV5-1 and TRBJ2-2; D is unclear. Germline V gives CDR1 SGHRS, CDR2 YFSETQ. Deletions cut 5 bases from V and 3 bases from J, with 8 bases between. CDR3 size: 13 residues. The CDR3 loop is CASRGSDTGELFF. CDR3 coding DNA: TGCGCCAGCAGGGGTTCAGACACCGGGGAGCTGTTTTTT.

The V gene is TRBV28, the J gene TRBJ2-7; 7 bases fit TRBD1. The CDR3 totals 15 residues. V lost 7 bases, J lost 1 base, and 10 bases stayed unmatched. The germline V gene encodes CDR1 MDHEN and CDR2 SYDVKM. CDR3 sequence: CASIIGGGTSYEQYF. Written as DNA, the CDR3 is TGTGCCAGCATCATAGGGGGCGGAACTTCCTACGAGCAGTACTTC.

This chain joins TRBV2 and TRBJ1-6; TRBD1 aligns across 7 bases. Germline values: CDR1 SNHLY, CDR2 FYNNEI. This CDR3 is 15 amino acids long. The trim removed 3 bases at V and 6 bases at J, leaving 5 bases unmatched. The CDR3 coding sequence is TGTGCCAGCAGTGACCGGCAGGGGGGTAATTCACCCCTCCACTTT. It codes for CASSDRQGGNSPLHF.

The J gene is TRBJ2-2, the V gene TRBV6-6; weak D call: TRBD1 (6 bases). The V and J ends lost 5 bases and 0 bases respectively, with 13 bases between them. The CDR3 covers 16 residues. Germline CDR1 is MNHNY and CDR2 is SVGAGI (reference sequence). This CDR3 is CASSRNRATNTGELFF. DNA for the CDR3: TGTGCCAGCAGTCGTAACAGGGCTACGAACACCGGGGAGCTGTTTTTT.

The chain uses TRBV2 and TRBJ2-1; D is undetermined. CDR3 length: 14 residues. V was clipped by 4 bases and J by 3 bases, with 10 bases between them. The germline CDR1 and CDR2 sequences are SNHLY and FYNNEI. In DNA form, the CDR3 reads TGTGCCAGCAGTGTCCGGTATCGCTACAATGAGCAGTTCTTC. As protein: CASSVRYRYNEQFF.